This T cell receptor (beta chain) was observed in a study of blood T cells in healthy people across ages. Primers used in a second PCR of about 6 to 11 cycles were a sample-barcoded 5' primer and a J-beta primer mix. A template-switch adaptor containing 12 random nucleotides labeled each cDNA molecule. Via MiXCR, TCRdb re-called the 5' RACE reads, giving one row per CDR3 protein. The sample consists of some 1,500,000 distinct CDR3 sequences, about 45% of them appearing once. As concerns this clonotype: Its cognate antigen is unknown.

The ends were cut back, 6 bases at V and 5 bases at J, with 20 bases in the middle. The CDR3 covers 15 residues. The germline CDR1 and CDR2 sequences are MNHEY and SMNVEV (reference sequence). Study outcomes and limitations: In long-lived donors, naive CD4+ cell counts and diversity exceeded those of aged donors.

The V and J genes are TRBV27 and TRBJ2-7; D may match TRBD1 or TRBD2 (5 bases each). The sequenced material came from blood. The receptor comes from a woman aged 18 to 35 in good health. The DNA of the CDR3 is TGTGCCAGCAGCGAAGGGGAGCCCGAGATCCACGAGCAGTACTTC. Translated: CASSEGEPEIHEQYF.